This T cell receptor beta chain was documented in a study of T cell changes during pregnancy in multiple sclerosis. Assay used: immunoSEQ multiplex PCR; TCRdb lists only in-frame clones, some missing. The table lists around 35,000 clones, just over 90% of them singletons. The CDR3 is made up of 13 amino acids. Germline values: CDR1 MNHEY, CDR2 SVGAGI. V gave up 7 bases and J gave up 6 bases; unmatched junction bases: 8. The sequence came from a female donor with multiple sclerosis, enrolled in a pregnancy study. V and J are TRBV6-5 and TRBJ2-7, with TRBD2 identical over 8 bases. Sequences were derived from CD8+ T cells from peripheral blood mononuclear cells, sampled before pregnancy. CDR3 sequence (DNA): TGTGCCAGCATGGCGGGGGGCGGCTTCGAGCAGTACTTC. Translating gives CASMAGGGFEQYF.